Sequencing of this TCR beta chain was carried out in a study of patients and donors after allogeneic stem cell transplantation. V trimming: 4 bases; J trimming: 8 bases; junction bases outside the gene matches: 8. In germline, CDR1 is SEHNR, CDR2 FQNEAQ (reference sequence). The CDR3 totals 14 residues. From the RT-PCR reads, TCRdb called clonotypes with MiXCR, one entry per CDR3 protein. The repertoire holds about 19,000 distinct CDR3 sequences, about 5% seen once, with roughly 40% in the top ten. This clonotype occurred a few times. The specimen was blood, either unsorted or a sorted T cell fraction (not recorded which). The chain combines TRBV7-9 with TRBJ2-1; 7 bases align to TRBD2. The sequence was collected from a human donor who was either an allogeneic HSCT recipient or a stem cell or donor lymphocyte infusion donor (not recorded which). It is not recorded whose cells these are; they may come from a transplant donor. The DNA for the CDR3 is TGTGCCAGCAGCTCCCCGGGGGGATCCCATGAGCAGTTCTTC. Translation: CASSSPGGSHEQFF.